These 13 T cell receptor beta chains share one sample of origin, sequenced in a study of blood T cell repertoires in COVID-19. Here immunoSEQ multiplex PCR was the method, and the copy in TCRdb shows in-frame clones only, minus some. The profile shows approximately 130,000 clones, 65% to 90% of them singletons. The sample comprised peripheral blood. Receptors were obtained from a human donor in a cohort sampled during active COVID-19.

The chain couples TRBV2 to TRBJ1-1; no firm D call. CDR1 and CDR2 from the germline V gene are SNHLY and FYNNEI. The V gene lost 6 bases and the J gene lost 2 bases, with 10 bases spanning the gap. The CDR3 runs 13 residues. The CDR3 spells CASRIGANTEAFF. The CDR3, as DNA: TGTGCCAGCAGAATCGGAGCTAACACTGAAGCTTTCTTT.

This clone was recorded once. V usage is TRBV28 and J usage is TRBJ2-3; D may be TRBD1 (6 bases). The germline gives CDR1 MDHEN, CDR2 SYDVKM. The CDR3 spans 18 residues. The ends were cut back, 8 bases at V and 4 bases at J, with 28 bases in the middle. The CDR3 DNA reads TGTGCCAGCTCCAAAGCGATTTGGATCCCAGGGGCCGCAGATACGCAGTATTTT. It yields the protein CASSKAIWIPGAADTQYF.

Only a few counts were recorded for this clone. This rearrangement joins TRBV2 to TRBJ2-7; 8 bases are a match to TRBD2. The CDR3 covers 14 residues. Germline V gives CDR1 SNHLY, CDR2 FYNNEI. The ends lost 4 bases at V and 5 bases at J; junction bases unmatched: 7. The DNA for the CDR3 is TGTGCCAGCAGTGTCATGCGGGGGGCCGACGAGCAGTACTTC. Amino acids: CASSVMRGADEQYF.

The count of this clone is one. V gene TRBV18 combines with J gene TRBJ1-2; D gene ambiguous. Deletions cut 0 bases from V and 5 bases from J, with 16 bases between. Germline V gives CDR1 KGHSH, CDR2 LQKENI. The CDR3 loop spans 16 amino acids. CDR3: CASSPPSAGPVYGYTF. The CDR3 DNA reads TGTGCCAGCTCACCACCGTCGGCAGGCCCTGTGTATGGCTACACCTTC. The full variable domain, with the rest looked up from reference TRBV18 and TRBJ1-2, is NAGVMQNPRHLVRRRGQEARLRCSPMKGHSHVYWYRQLPEEGLKFMVYLQKENIIDESGMPKERFSAEFPKEGPSILRIQQVVRGDSAAYFCASSPPSAGPVYGYTFGSGTRLTVV.

This rearrangement joins TRBV28 to TRBJ2-3; 9 bases fit TRBD1. The V gene's germline CDR1 is MDHEN and CDR2 SYDVKM. The CDR3 has 15 residues. V lost 6 bases, J lost 2 bases, and 6 bases stayed unmatched. The CDR3 spells CASREQGANTDTQYF. The CDR3 DNA reads TGTGCCAGCAGGGAACAGGGGGCGAACACAGATACGCAGTATTTT. The full variable domain, completed using reference TRBV28 and TRBJ2-3, is DVKVTQSSRYLVKRTGEKVFLECVQDMDHENMFWYRQDPGLGLRLIYFSYDVKMKEKGDIPEGYSVSREKKERFSLILESASTNQTSMYLCASREQGANTDTQYFGPGTRLTVL.

The DNA for the CDR3 is TGCGCCAGCAGCCAAGAACTAGCGGGGGCCCTTTACAATGAGCAGTTCTTC. Protein product: CASSQELAGALYNEQFF. The V gene is TRBV4-3, the J gene TRBJ2-1, with 11 positions matching TRBD2. This CDR3 region has 17 residues. CDR1 LGHNA and CDR2 YSLEER come from the germline V gene. V lost 0 bases and J lost 4; bases outside the gene matches: 5.

This clone was observed a handful of times. The chain uses TRBV21-1 and TRBJ1-5. TRBV21-1 is described as a pseudogene. This CDR3 is built from 14 residues. The CDR3 nucleotides are TGTGCCAGCTCCTGGCTGGGGGGGGATCAGCCCCAGCATTTT. Its protein is CASSWLGGDQPQHF.

The chain recombines TRBV12-3 or TRBV12-4 with TRBJ1-3; D call uncertain. Trimming pared 3 bases from V and 2 bases from J, leaving 5 bases between. This CDR3 spans 13 amino acids. This CDR3 is CASSFLTGNTIYF. CDR3 sequence (DNA): TGTGCCAGCAGTTTTTTAACTGGAAACACCATATATTTT.

The chain recombines TRBV4-1 with TRBJ1-5, with D perhaps TRBD1 (5 bases). The CDR3 extends over 16 amino acids. Germline V lookup: CDR1 MGHRA, CDR2 YSYEKL. V lost 1 base and J lost 3, with 13 bases in between. The CDR3 reads CASSQGSLQANQPQHF. The CDR3 DNA is TGCGCCAGCAGCCAAGGAAGTTTACAGGCCAATCAGCCCCAGCATTTT.

This chain connects TRBV9 to TRBJ1-4; 8 positions match TRBD1. Germline loops: CDR1 SGDLS, CDR2 YYNGEE. This CDR3 has 16 amino acids. The V and J ends lost 4 bases and 0 bases, in that order; junction bases with no gene match: 5. In nucleotides, the CDR3 is TGTGCCAGCAGCTGGACAGGGTCCGCAACTAATGAAAAACTGTTTTTT. Protein product: CASSWTGSATNEKLFF.

The chain joins TRBV18 to TRBJ2-3, with 7 nucleotides matching TRBD2. This CDR3 has 17 residues. Germline-derived CDR1 and CDR2 are KGHSH and LQKENI. Unmatched junction bases numbered 10, after V lost 3 bases and J lost 1 base. The CDR3, as DNA: TGTGCCAGCTCACCCAATAACGCGGGGGAAGGCACAGATACGCAGTATTTT. Amino acids: CASSPNNAGEGTDTQYF. Full variable domain (remainder filled in from reference TRBV18 and TRBJ2-3): NAGVMQNPRHLVRRRGQEARLRCSPMKGHSHVYWYRQLPEEGLKFMVYLQKENIIDESGMPKERFSAEFPKEGPSILRIQQVVRGDSAAYFCASSPNNAGEGTDTQYFGPGTRLTVL.

The chain combines TRBV7-9 with TRBJ2-3; D call uncertain. The CDR3 has 15 residues. V gave up 1 base and J gave up 2 bases, with 10 bases separating them. Per germline, CDR1 SEHNR and CDR2 FQNEAQ (reference sequence). CDR3 in DNA: TGTGCCAGCAGCTTAGTATCCGGGTCCACAGATACGCAGTATTTT. Protein: CASSLVSGSTDTQYF.

The chain is built from TRBV5-6 and TRBJ1-6; no clear D gene. Germline V gene data show CDR1 as SGHDT and CDR2 as YYEEEE. The CDR3 extends over 16 amino acids. V was clipped by 3 bases and J by 0 bases, with 10 bases between them. CDR3 amino acids: CASSYSFSSYNSPLHF. In DNA form, the CDR3 reads TGTGCCAGCAGCTACAGCTTTAGCTCCTATAATTCACCCCTCCACTTT.